This entry lists 18 T cell receptor beta chains sequenced from one sample in a study of cytomegalovirus exposure and HLA in healthy donors (dated by TCRdb to 2017 to 2019). The library was generated by the immunoSEQ multiplex PCR assay. The multiplex PCR relied on a mix of 60 forward primers for TCR Vbeta segments and 13 reverse primers for TCR Jbeta segments. Drawn from immuneACCESS, this table holds only the in-frame rearrangements with V and J called that TCRdb kept. Clones are partly lost; checked studies trace under half to an unresolved V gene and leave the rest unexplained. The sample includes 310,000 or so clones, with 85% to 90% observed a single time. The ten top clones hold roughly 2% of the sample. Sequencing input: PBMCs. These receptors were collected from a woman aged 18-29 years in good health and CMV-seronegative.

The chain combines TRBV2 with TRBJ1-1; tentatively, D is TRBD1 (5 bases). This CDR3 spans 10 amino acids. V lost 8 bases and J 7 bases, leaving 8 bases between the germline ends. The germline V gene encodes CDR1 SNHLY and CDR2 FYNNEI. The CDR3 is CASGTGEAFF. The CDR3 nucleotides read TGTGCCAGCGGCACAGGTGAAGCTTTCTTT.

The chain uses TRBV29-1 and TRBJ1-1; 7 positions agree with TRBD1. CDR1 is SQVTM, CDR2 ANQGSEA, per germline. Germline trimming cut 4 bases from V and 9 bases from J; bases unmatched to any gene: 8. This CDR3 contains 12 residues. The DNA for the CDR3 is TGCAGCGTTGGCAGGGGGAGAACTAAAGCTTTCTTT. The encoded protein is CSVGRGRTKAFF.

This sequence joins TRBV29-1 and TRBJ2-2; TRBD1 matches 8 bases. The V gene end was trimmed by 8 bases and the J gene end by 7 bases; junction bases not matched to a gene: 9. This CDR3 region has 13 residues. Looked up from germline, CDR1 is SQVTM and CDR2 is ANQGSEA. In nucleotides, the CDR3 is TGCAGCTCGACAGGGGCCCGAGGCGGGGAGCTGTTTTTT. It specifies CSSTGARGGELFF.

The gene calls are TRBV4-1 and TRBJ2-1, with 12 bases lining up with TRBD2. The germline CDR1 and CDR2 sequences are MGHRA and YSYEKL. V lost 1 base, J lost 1 base, and 14 bases stayed unmatched. This CDR3 is 21 amino acids long. CDR3 nucleotide sequence: TGCGCCAGCAGCCAAGGGACTAGCGGGGCACGACCAGGGGGGTCCTACAATGAGCAGTTCTTC. Its translation: CASSQGTSGARPGGSYNEQFF.

The chain is built from TRBV9 and TRBJ2-2; D perhaps matches TRBD2 (6 bases). The V gene lost 4 bases and the J gene lost 5 bases, with 18 bases spanning the gap. The CDR3 totals 16 residues. Germline CDR1 is SGDLS and CDR2 is YYNGEE. The CDR3: CASSPPGTGVTGELFF. The CDR3 DNA follows: TGTGCCAGCAGCCCGCCCGGGACGGGGGTAACCGGGGAGCTGTTTTTT.

The V gene is TRBV29-1, the J gene TRBJ2-7, with D hard to call. Germline CDR1 is SQVTM and CDR2 is ANQGSEA. The CDR3 is made up of 12 amino acids. The ends were cut back, 6 bases at V and 0 bases at J, with 9 bases in the middle. The CDR3 region has the DNA TGCAGCGTACCAGGTGGCTCCTACGAGCAGTACTTC. Its translation is CSVPGGSYEQYF.

The chain carries TRBV10-1 and TRBJ1-6, with 8 bases that match TRBD1. J was trimmed by 7 bases and V by 3 bases; bases with no gene match: 2. This CDR3 has 14 amino acids. Germline assignment: CDR1 WNHNN and CDR2 SYGVQD (reference sequence). The CDR3 sequence: CASSEQGVNSPLHF. The CDR3 nucleotides read TGCGCCAGCAGTGAACAGGGGGTAAATTCACCCCTCCACTTT.

This rearrangement joins TRBV27 to TRBJ2-1; 7 nucleotides match TRBD1. This CDR3 comprises 15 residues. Germline V gene sequence: CDR1 MNHEY, CDR2 SMNVEV (reference sequence). The junction had 11 bases not matched to a gene; V was cut back by 6 bases and J by 6 bases. The CDR3 is CASSLGQGGSNEQFF. The CDR3 DNA is TGTGCCAGCAGCTTGGGACAAGGGGGCTCCAATGAGCAGTTCTTC.

V and J are TRBV11-2 and TRBJ2-5; D is unclear. Trimming took off 6 bases at V and 10 bases at J, with 9 bases between the two ends. Germline lookup yields CDR1 SGHAT and CDR2 FQNNGV. The CDR3 runs 10 residues. The CDR3 region is CASSGKVQYF. As DNA, the CDR3 is TGTGCCAGCAGTGGCAAAGTCCAGTACTTC. The full variable domain, completed using reference TRBV11-2 and TRBJ2-5, is EAGVAQSPRYKIIEKRQSVAFWCNPISGHATLYWYQQILGQGPKLLIQFQNNGVVDDSQLPKDRFSAERLKGVDSTLKIQPAKLEDSAVYLCASSGKVQYFGPGTRLLVL.

The chain joins TRBV2 to TRBJ2-1, with 7 bases identical to TRBD1. The CDR3 spans 14 residues. After removal of 7 bases from V and 8 bases from J, the junction contained 11 bases not matched to a gene. The germline gives CDR1 SNHLY, CDR2 FYNNEI. CDR3: CASNPRGPLDEQFF. CDR3 DNA: TGTGCCAGCAACCCTAGGGGGCCCCTAGATGAGCAGTTCTTC.

The rearrangement links TRBV27 to TRBJ1-2; weak D call: TRBD1 (5 bases). The V and J ends lost 3 bases and 4 bases respectively, with 12 bases between them. CDR3 size: 14 residues. CDR1 and CDR2 from the germline V gene are MNHEY and SMNVEV (reference sequence). CDR3 in amino acids: CASSFGQGRYGYTF. As DNA, the CDR3 is TGTGCCAGCAGTTTCGGTCAGGGCCGCTATGGCTACACCTTC.

The V gene is TRBV13, the J gene TRBJ2-7, with a tentative D call TRBD1 (5 bases). Between the trimmed V and J ends, which lost 5 bases and 2 bases, there was a span of 13 bases. Germline V CDR1 and CDR2: PRHDT, FYEKMQ (reference sequence). CDR3 length: 14 residues. CDR3 region: CASSAWAGTYEQYF. DNA for the CDR3: TGTGCCAGCAGCGCTTGGGCAGGGACCTACGAGCAGTACTTC.

The chain combines TRBV10-1 with TRBJ2-7, with 8 nucleotides matching TRBD1. Germline CDR1 and CDR2: WNHNN and SYGVQD (reference sequence). The CDR3 loop spans 16 amino acids. V trimming: 0 bases; J trimming: 2 bases; junction bases outside the gene matches: 6. This CDR3 is CASSESGTGNPYEQYF. The CDR3 bases are TGCGCCAGCAGTGAGTCGGGGACAGGTAACCCCTACGAGCAGTACTTC.

The rearrangement links TRBV5-1 to TRBJ2-7, with D perhaps matching TRBD1 (5 bases). The ends were cut back, 2 bases at V and 5 bases at J, with 14 bases in the middle. The CDR3 is made up of 14 amino acids. Germline values: CDR1 SGHRS, CDR2 YFSETQ. The chain's CDR3 is CASSFGQGFDEQYF. CDR3 bases: TGCGCCAGCAGCTTCGGGCAGGGCTTCGACGAGCAGTACTTC.

The chain employs TRBV7-8 and TRBJ1-2; D not resolved. Germline V gene lookup returns CDR1 SGHVS and CDR2 FQNEAQ. The V end was cut by 1 base, the J end by 4 bases, with 13 bases between. This CDR3 region has 15 residues. CDR3: CASSLGGINSYGYTF. The CDR3 coding sequence is TGTGCCAGCAGCTTAGGAGGGATTAACAGCTATGGCTACACCTTC.

J is TRBJ2-5 and V is TRBV2; 11 nucleotides agree with TRBD2. Trimming removed 6 bases from V and 2 bases from J; junction bases left unmatched: 5. The CDR3 is made up of 15 amino acids. Germline-derived CDR1 and CDR2 are SNHLY and FYNNEI. CDR3 DNA: TGTGCCAGCAGGCCCGGGACTAGCGGTCAAGAGACCCAGTACTTC. Amino acids: CASRPGTSGQETQYF.

The chain links TRBV7-3 to TRBJ2-3; 9 nucleotides match TRBD2. The CDR3 has 15 residues. The germline CDR1 and CDR2 sequences are SGHTA and FQGTGA. The V gene end was trimmed by 2 bases and the J gene end by 1 base; junction bases not matched to a gene: 1. CDR3 coding DNA: TGTGCCAGCAGCTTAGCGGGGGGGCGCACAGATACGCAGTATTTT. Translating gives CASSLAGGRTDTQYF.

The chain employs TRBV6-5 and TRBJ2-7; possibly TRBD1 for D (5 bases). The CDR3 loop spans 13 amino acids. V dropped 8 bases and J dropped 1 base, with 12 bases sitting between them. CDR1 is MNHEY, CDR2 SVGAGI, per germline. The CDR3 DNA reads as TGTGCCAGCCAAGTAGGGGTTTCCTACGAGCAGTACTTC. The encoded protein is CASQVGVSYEQYF.